The source of this T cell receptor beta chain is a study of T-cell reconstitution after alpha-beta-depleted transplantation in children listed by TCRdb under 2016. In the study overall: Using TCR repertoire profiling, the study followed T-cell immune reconstitution in a quantitative way in children after TCRalphabeta/CD19-depleted allogeneic hematopoietic cell transplantation.

The treatment or condition label, as the study defines it: allogeneic hematopoietic cell transplantation with graft depleted of TCRalphabeta T cells and CD19 B cells. The transplant recipients were children given TCRalphabeta/CD19-depleted allogeneic hematopoietic cell grafts. The V and J ends are trimmed by 0 bases and 1 base, leaving 10 bases between them. The CDR3 goes from the cysteine to the phenylalanine over 16 residues. Only the CDR3 part of the read is kept: 48 bases, read in frame from the first base. Via the germline V gene (reference sequence), CDR1 is DFQATT and CDR2 SNEGSKA. This clonotype was recorded many times. What antigen it recognizes has not been identified. Base qualities are not provided; no much larger clone lies one nucleotide away. What the authors observed across the whole study: In some patients, the high TCRbeta diversity seen at day 60 was put down to recipient T cells and intrathymic progenitors that had survived conditioning. The apparently early alphabetaT-cell count recovery about two months after transplant was reportedly dependent on only several hundred rapidly expanded clones derived from non-depleted graft cells. Hyperexpanded clone frequencies declined over subsequent months; after one year, T-cell counts and TCRbeta diversity were mostly attributed to newly produced T cells.

Libraries came from PCR. TCRdb names Illumina HiSeq 2500 as the instrument used. TCR library preparation used molecular barcoding, with unique molecular identifiers applied to normalize quantification of the TCRbeta repertoire. Using fastp at Q25 and MiXCR, TCRdb reprocessed the public reads and kept productive beta chains. Entries that share a CDR3 protein sequence are merged under the most common genes and DNA. A total of some 220,000 distinct CDR3 sequences appear in this sample, under 13% of them only once. Jointly, the top ten make up roughly 30% of the sample. This receptor was taken from a child in the first two years of life with acute myeloid leukemia, due to receive a stem cell transplant. Sample: PBMCs, taken before TCRalphabeta/CD19-depleted stem cell transplant. This chain joins TRBV20-1 to TRBJ1-6, with an unclear D gene assignment. DNA sequence: TGCAGTGCTAGAGATGGATGGAGGTCCTATAATTCACCCCTCCACTTT. Translated, it gives CSARDGWRSYNSPLHF.